This TCR beta chain was recorded in a study of blood T cell repertoires in COVID-19. Study background: Specimens from acute and convalescent COVID-19 originated in the United States, Italy and Spain. PBMCs, B-cell-depleted T cells, or T cells were the source of the cDNA or gDNA that made up the material.

In the authors' workflow: From reference gene primer amplification, estimates of nucleated cell counts were derived. TCRdb's table, derived via immunoSEQ multiplex PCR, lists solely in-frame clones and lacks some. That table supplies the V and J calls and clone size; D and trimming were determined from the DNA. The sample contains more than 200,000 clones, approximately 81% of which appear only once. The CDR3 length is 14 residues. The germline V gene encodes CDR1 MDHEN and CDR2 SYDVKM. Trimming left V 6 bases short and J 7 bases short, with 18 bases between. Sequencing was carried out using peripheral blood. The rearrangement links TRBV28 to TRBJ1-2, with a possible D match to TRBD1 (6 bases). The TCR comes from a man in his sixties with acute or convalescent COVID-19. CDR3 in DNA: TGTGCCAGCAGCCGGGCCGGGGGGGCGCGTGGCTACACCTTC. Translated, it gives CASSRAGGARGYTF.